Below are 12 T cell receptor beta chains sequenced from a single sample in a study of follicular helper T cells after annual influenza vaccination. The protocol was immunoSEQ multiplex PCR, while the TCRdb copy is restricted to in-frame clones and leaves out a portion. The table has fewer than 30,000 clones, roughly 80% seen once. The time point here: 2014-2015 season, pre-vaccination. Sequencing was performed on CXCR5+ CD38- circulating T follicular helper cells from blood, taken on the day of influenza vaccination. Noted subset: circulating Tfh, non-naive CD4+CXCR5+PD-1+ (ICOS+CD38+ or ICOS-CD38-). The receptors were gathered from an adult who received the influenza vaccine.

The chain employs TRBV29-1 and TRBJ1-2; no clear D. Germline-derived CDR1 and CDR2 are SQVTM and ANQGSEA. This CDR3 region has 13 residues. V was clipped by 7 bases and J by 4 bases, with 16 bases between them. DNA for the CDR3: TGCAGCGCTGTAGTGCAGGAAGGCTATGGCTACACCTTC. Translating it yields CSAVVQEGYGYTF.

CDR3 nucleotides: TGTGCCAGCAGTGAAGTGGCATGGCCGTTCTTC. Its translation: CASSEVAWPFF. The V call is TRBV2, the J call TRBJ2-1; the D is unclear. This CDR3 contains 11 residues. V lost 1 base and J lost 15, with 10 bases in between. From germline, CDR1 is SNHLY and CDR2 FYNNEI.

The V gene is TRBV7-8, the J gene TRBJ1-6, with no clear D. V lost 5 bases and J 14 bases, leaving 13 bases between the germline ends. Germline assignment: CDR1 SGHVS and CDR2 FQNEAQ. This CDR3 region has 12 residues. The CDR3 coding sequence is TGTGCCAGCAGCGCGTCGCTCCAGGCCCTCCACTTT. Protein sequence: CASSASLQALHF.

The chain links TRBV27 to TRBJ1-4; D not resolved. V gave up 4 bases and J gave up 7 bases, with 22 bases separating them. The CDR3 has 17 amino acids. Germline V CDR1 and CDR2: MNHEY, SMNVEV (reference sequence). This CDR3 reads CASSSRYRGPAGEKLFF. The CDR3 DNA reads TGTGCCAGCAGTTCCAGATATAGAGGGCCCGCAGGTGAAAAACTGTTTTTT.

The V call is TRBV4-2, the J call TRBJ1-5, with 9 positions matching TRBD1. The trim removed 4 bases at V and 4 bases at J, leaving 8 bases unmatched. The germline gives CDR1 LGHNA, CDR2 YNFKEQ. The CDR3 is 16 residues long. The DNA of the CDR3 is TGTGCCAGCAGCCCCGGGGACAGGGTAATAAATCAGCCCCAGCATTTT. This codes for CASSPGDRVINQPQHF.

This clone was recorded once. V and J are TRBV28 and TRBJ1-4; D is unclear. This CDR3 has 14 amino acids. V shed 6 bases and J shed 12 bases, with 20 bases lying between them. CDR1 and CDR2 from the germline V gene are MDHEN and SYDVKM. The CDR3 sequence: CASREGFQSGELFF. The DNA of the CDR3 is TGTGCCAGCAGAGAGGGCTTTCAGAGCGGGGAACTGTTTTTT. Complete variable domain (other parts from reference TRBV28 and TRBJ1-4): DVKVTQSSRYLVKRTGEKVFLECVQDMDHENMFWYRQDPGLGLRLIYFSYDVKMKEKGDIPEGYSVSREKKERFSLILESASTNQTSMYLCASREGFQSGELFFGSGTQLSVL.

Concerning this clone: Relative to the germline gene, one junction end is altered; a read error may explain this. This chain connects TRBV9 to TRBJ1-4; TRBD1 aligns across 7 bases. Germline CDR1 and CDR2: SGDLS and YYNGEE. The CDR3 runs 14 residues. In DNA form, the CDR3 reads TGTGCCAACAGCCAGGGACAGCCAAATGAAAAACTGTTTTTT. Translation: CANSQGQPNEKLFF.

CDR3 in DNA: TGCGCCAGCAGCCAAGGGGCCCTAGCGGGGGGGCCGGGAAATGAGCAGTTCTTC. Amino acid sequence: CASSQGALAGGPGNEQFF. The chain joins TRBV4-1 to TRBJ2-1, with 12 bases aligning to TRBD2. The CDR3 loop spans 18 amino acids. J lost 7 bases, V lost 1 base, and 11 bases had no gene match. Germline CDR1 and CDR2: MGHRA and YSYEKL.

The rearrangement uses TRBV5-1 and TRBJ2-1, with TRBD2 matching 7 bases. The germline gives CDR1 SGHRS, CDR2 YFSETQ. With V trimmed by 5 bases and J by 4 bases, 0 bases remained unmatched. The length of the CDR3 is 12 residues. The CDR3 region is CASRGGYNEQFF. The CDR3, as DNA: TGCGCCAGCAGGGGGGGGTACAATGAGCAGTTCTTC.

This chain uses TRBV4-2 with TRBJ2-3; 9 bases line up with TRBD2. The V gene's germline CDR1 is LGHNA and CDR2 YNFKEQ. There are 15 residues in the CDR3. Unmatched junction bases numbered 3, after V lost 1 base and J lost 4 bases. As DNA, the CDR3 is TGTGCCAGCAGCCAAGCTCAGCGGGAGGCAGATACGCAGTATTTT. Encoded protein: CASSQAQREADTQYF.

V gene TRBV5-1 combines with J gene TRBJ2-5, with TRBD2 identical over 8 bases. Germline V gene lookup returns CDR1 SGHRS and CDR2 YFSETQ. The CDR3 loop spans 15 amino acids. J was trimmed by 4 bases and V by 4 bases; bases with no gene match: 9. CDR3 coding DNA: TGCGCCAGCAGCAAAGCGGGAGTTGTGGGAGAGACCCAGTACTTC. Protein: CASSKAGVVGETQYF. The complete variable domain, with remaining parts taken from reference TRBV5-1 and TRBJ2-5, reads KAGVTQTPRYLIKTRGQQVTLSCSPISGHRSVSWYQQTPGQGLQFLFEYFSETQRNKGNFPGRFSGRQFSNSRSEMNVSTLELGDSALYLCASSKAGVVGETQYFGPGTRLLVL.

This clone appeared a few times. The chain is built from TRBV6-1 and TRBJ2-5, with a tentative D call TRBD2 (7 bases). Germline V CDR1 and CDR2: MNHNS, SASEGT. The V and J ends lost 2 bases and 1 base respectively, with 17 bases between them. The CDR3 runs 17 residues. The CDR3 sequence is CASSESGGAGSQETQYF. CDR3 nucleotide sequence: TGTGCCAGCAGTGAAAGTGGGGGGGCGGGGAGCCAAGAGACCCAGTACTTC.